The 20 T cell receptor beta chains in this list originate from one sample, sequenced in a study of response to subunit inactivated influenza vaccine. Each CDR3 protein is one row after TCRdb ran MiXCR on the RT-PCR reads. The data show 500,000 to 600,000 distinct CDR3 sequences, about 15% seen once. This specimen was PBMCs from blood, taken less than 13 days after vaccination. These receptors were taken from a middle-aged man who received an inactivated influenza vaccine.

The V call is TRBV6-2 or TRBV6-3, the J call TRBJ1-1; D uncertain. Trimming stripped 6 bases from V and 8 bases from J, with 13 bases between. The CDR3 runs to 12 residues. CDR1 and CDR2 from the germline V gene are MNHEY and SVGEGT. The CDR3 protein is CASRGSAREAFF. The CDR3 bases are TGTGCCAGCAGGGGGTCAGCCAGAGAAGCTTTCTTT.

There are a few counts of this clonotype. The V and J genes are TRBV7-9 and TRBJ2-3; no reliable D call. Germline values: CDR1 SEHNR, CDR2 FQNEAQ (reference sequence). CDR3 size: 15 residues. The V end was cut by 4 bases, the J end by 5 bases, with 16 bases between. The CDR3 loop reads CASSSGYLQEDTQYF. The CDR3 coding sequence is TGTGCCAGCAGCTCCGGGTACCTGCAGGAAGATACGCAGTATTTT.

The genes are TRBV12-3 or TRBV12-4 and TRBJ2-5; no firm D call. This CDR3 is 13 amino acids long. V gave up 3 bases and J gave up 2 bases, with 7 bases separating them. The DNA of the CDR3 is TGTGCCAGCAGTTTCATAGGGCAAGAGACCCAGTACTTC. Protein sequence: CASSFIGQETQYF.

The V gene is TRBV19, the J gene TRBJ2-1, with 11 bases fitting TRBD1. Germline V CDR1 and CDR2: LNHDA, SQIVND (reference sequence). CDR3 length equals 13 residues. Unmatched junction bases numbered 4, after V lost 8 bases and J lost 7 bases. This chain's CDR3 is CASLDRGRNEQFF. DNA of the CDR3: TGTGCCAGTTTGGACAGGGGGCGAAATGAGCAGTTCTTC.

CDR3 sequence (DNA): TGCGCCAGCAGCCCCCGGGACGCCAGATCAGATACGCAGTATTTT. Its translation is CASSPRDARSDTQYF. V and J are TRBV5-1 and TRBJ2-3, with D perhaps assigned TRBD1 or TRBD2 (5 bases each). Between the trimmed V and J ends, which lost 4 bases and 4 bases, there was a span of 16 bases. The CDR3 is 15 residues long. Per the germline V gene, CDR1 is SGHRS and CDR2 is YFSETQ.

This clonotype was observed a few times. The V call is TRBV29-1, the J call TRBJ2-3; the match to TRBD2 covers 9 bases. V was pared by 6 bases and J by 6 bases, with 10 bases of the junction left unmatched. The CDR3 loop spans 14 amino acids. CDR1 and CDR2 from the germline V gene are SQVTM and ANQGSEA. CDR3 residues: CSVRGLAEGDTQYF. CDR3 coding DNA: TGCAGCGTCCGGGGACTAGCCGAAGGGGATACGCAGTATTTT.

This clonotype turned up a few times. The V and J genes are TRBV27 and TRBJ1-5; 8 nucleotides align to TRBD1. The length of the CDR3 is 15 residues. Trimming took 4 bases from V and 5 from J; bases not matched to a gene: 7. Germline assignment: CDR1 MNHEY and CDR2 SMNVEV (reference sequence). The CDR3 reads CASSWTGKFDQPQHF. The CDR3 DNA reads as TGTGCCAGCAGTTGGACAGGGAAATTCGATCAGCCCCAGCATTTT.

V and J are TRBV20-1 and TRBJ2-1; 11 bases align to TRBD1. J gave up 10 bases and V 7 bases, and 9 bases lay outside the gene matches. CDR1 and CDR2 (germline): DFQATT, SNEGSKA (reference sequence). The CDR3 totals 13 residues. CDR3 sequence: CSGPGQGGREQFF. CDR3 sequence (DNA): TGCAGTGGTCCGGGACAGGGGGGGAGAGAGCAGTTCTTC.

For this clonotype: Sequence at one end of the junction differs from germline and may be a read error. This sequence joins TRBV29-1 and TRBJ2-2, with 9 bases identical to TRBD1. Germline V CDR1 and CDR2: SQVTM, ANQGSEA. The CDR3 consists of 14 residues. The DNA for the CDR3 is TGCAGCGTCAGACCTGACAGGGGGTCCGGGGAGCTGTCTTTT. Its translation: CSVRPDRGSGELSF.

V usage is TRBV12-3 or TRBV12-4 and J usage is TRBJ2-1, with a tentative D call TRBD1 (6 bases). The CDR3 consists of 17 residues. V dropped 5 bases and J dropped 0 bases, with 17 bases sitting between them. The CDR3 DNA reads TGTGCCAGCAGTCTAACAGGGTGGTTTAGCTCCTACAATGAGCAGTTCTTC. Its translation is CASSLTGWFSSYNEQFF.

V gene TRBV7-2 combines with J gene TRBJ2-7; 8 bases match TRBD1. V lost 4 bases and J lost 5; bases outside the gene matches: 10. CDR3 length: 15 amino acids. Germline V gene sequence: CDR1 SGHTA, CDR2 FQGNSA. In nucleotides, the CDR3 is TGTGCCAGCAGCTCGACCCACAGGGGGTCGGACGAGCAGTACTTC. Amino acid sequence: CASSSTHRGSDEQYF.

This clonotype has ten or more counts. CDR3 nucleotides: TGCAGCGTTGGGAGCTTCGGGGGCCGAGAGACCCAGTACTTC. It specifies CSVGSFGGRETQYF. This chain joins TRBV29-1 and TRBJ2-5; D possibly matches TRBD1 or TRBD2 (6 bases each). The V end was cut by 4 bases, the J end by 4 bases, with 16 bases between. From germline, CDR1 is SQVTM and CDR2 ANQGSEA. The CDR3 is 14 amino acids.

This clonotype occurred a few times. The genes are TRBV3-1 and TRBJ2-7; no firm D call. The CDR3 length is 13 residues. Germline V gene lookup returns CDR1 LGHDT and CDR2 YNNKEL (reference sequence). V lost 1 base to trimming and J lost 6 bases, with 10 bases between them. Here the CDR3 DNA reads TGTGCCAGCAGCCAAGGCGTCAACGGCGAGCAGTACTTC. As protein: CASSQGVNGEQYF.

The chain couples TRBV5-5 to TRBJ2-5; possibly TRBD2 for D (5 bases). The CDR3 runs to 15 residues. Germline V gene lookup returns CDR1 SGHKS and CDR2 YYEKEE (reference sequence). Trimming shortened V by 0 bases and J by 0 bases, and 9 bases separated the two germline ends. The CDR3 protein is CASSLVGNNQETQYF. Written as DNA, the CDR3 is TGTGCCAGCAGCTTGGTCGGGAACAACCAAGAGACCCAGTACTTC.

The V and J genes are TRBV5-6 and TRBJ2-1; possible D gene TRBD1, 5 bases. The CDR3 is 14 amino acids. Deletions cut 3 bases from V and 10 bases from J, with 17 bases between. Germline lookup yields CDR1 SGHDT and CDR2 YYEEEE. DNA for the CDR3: TGTGCCAGCAGCTCTCAACTCAGGGTGGGCGAGCAGTTCTTC. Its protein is CASSSQLRVGEQFF.

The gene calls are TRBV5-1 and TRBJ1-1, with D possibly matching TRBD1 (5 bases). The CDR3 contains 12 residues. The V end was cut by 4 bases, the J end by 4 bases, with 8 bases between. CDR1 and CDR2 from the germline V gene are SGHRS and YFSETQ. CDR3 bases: TGCGCCAGCAGCGCCCAGGGCACTGAAGCTTTCTTT. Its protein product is CASSAQGTEAFF.

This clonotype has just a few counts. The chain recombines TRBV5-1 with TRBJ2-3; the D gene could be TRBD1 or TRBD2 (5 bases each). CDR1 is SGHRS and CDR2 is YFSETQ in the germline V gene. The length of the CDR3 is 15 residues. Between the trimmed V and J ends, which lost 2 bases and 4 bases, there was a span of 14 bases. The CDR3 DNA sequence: TGCGCCAGCAGCTTTTCAGGGAGCCAAGCAGATACGCAGTATTTT. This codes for CASSFSGSQADTQYF.

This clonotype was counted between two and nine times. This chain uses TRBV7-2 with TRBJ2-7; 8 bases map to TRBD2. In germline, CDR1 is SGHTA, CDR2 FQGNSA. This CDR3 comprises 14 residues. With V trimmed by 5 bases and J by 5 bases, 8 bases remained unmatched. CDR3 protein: CASSLRASGHEQYF. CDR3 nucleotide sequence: TGTGCCAGCAGCCTCCGGGCTAGCGGGCACGAGCAGTACTTC. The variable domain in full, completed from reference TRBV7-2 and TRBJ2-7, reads GAGVSQSPSNKVTEKGKDVELRCDPISGHTALYWYRQSLGQGLEFLIYFQGNSAPDKSGLPSDRFSAERTGGSVSTLTIQRTQQEDSAVYLCASSLRASGHEQYFGPGTRLTVT.

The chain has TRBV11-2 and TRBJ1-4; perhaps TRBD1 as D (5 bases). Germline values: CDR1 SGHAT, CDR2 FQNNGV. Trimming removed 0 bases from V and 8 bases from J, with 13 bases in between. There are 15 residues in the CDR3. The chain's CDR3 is CASSLDWQGREKLFF. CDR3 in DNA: TGTGCCAGCAGCTTAGATTGGCAGGGCCGGGAAAAACTGTTTTTT.

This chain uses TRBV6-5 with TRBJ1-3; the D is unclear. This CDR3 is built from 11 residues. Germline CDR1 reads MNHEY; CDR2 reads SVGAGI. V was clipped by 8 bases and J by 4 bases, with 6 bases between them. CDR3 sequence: CASGRGNTIYF. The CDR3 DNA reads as TGTGCCAGCGGAAGGGGAAACACCATATATTTT.